The T cell receptor beta chain described here comes from a study of T-cell reconstitution after alpha-beta-depleted transplantation in children. Preparation of the TCRbeta library was carried out with unique molecular identifiers. TCRdb redid the calling of the PCR reads with MiXCR, one entry per CDR3 protein. Of 450,000 to 600,000 distinct CDR3 sequences listed, over 25% are singletons. V lost 4 bases and J lost 4; bases outside the gene matches: 10. Per germline, CDR1 MNHEY and CDR2 SVGEGT. There are 18 residues in the CDR3. Specimen: PBMCs from the stem cell graft donor, collected from the stem cell graft. The sequence came from a human donor who donated a stem cell graft to a child with aplastic anemia. The chain uses TRBV6-2 or TRBV6-3 and TRBJ2-2; 12 bases agree with TRBD2. The CDR3: CASSSPSGLAGRTGELFF. CDR3 nucleotides: TGTGCCAGCAGTTCCCCATCCGGACTAGCGGGACGCACCGGGGAGCTGTTTTTT.